This section outlines one T cell receptor (beta chain) sequence together with its context. The antigen remains undetermined. This sample stems from a study of cytomegalovirus exposure and HLA in healthy donors. Study-wide points: Researchers reportedly found TCR beta sequences accurately predicted most subjects' HLA-A and HLA-B alleles. There were three CMV-associated chains whose specificity for CMV antigens was confirmed in vitro. TCR association rates varied by HLA locus in a later analysis, with DRB1 highest and HLA-C lowest. Common viral pathogens were later found to be apparently linked to several of the most significant clusters.

Amplification used 60 Vbeta primers and 13 Jbeta primers. Sequenced by immunoSEQ multiplex PCR; TCRdb stores in-frame clones only, minus some. The sample holds some 110,000 clones. V was pared by 0 bases and J by 3 bases, with 9 bases between. Germline CDR1 SGHRS, CDR2 YFSETQ. The CDR3 extends over 14 amino acids. The TCR sequence derives from a man aged 18 to 30 in good health and CMV-seronegative. The rearrangement joins TRBV5-1 to TRBJ1-2, with TRBD1 as a possible D gene (5 bases). Sequencing input: PBMCs. The CDR3 loop reads CASSLGGLDYGYTF. In DNA, the CDR3 is TGCGCCAGCAGCTTGGGGGGACTTGACTATGGCTACACCTTC.